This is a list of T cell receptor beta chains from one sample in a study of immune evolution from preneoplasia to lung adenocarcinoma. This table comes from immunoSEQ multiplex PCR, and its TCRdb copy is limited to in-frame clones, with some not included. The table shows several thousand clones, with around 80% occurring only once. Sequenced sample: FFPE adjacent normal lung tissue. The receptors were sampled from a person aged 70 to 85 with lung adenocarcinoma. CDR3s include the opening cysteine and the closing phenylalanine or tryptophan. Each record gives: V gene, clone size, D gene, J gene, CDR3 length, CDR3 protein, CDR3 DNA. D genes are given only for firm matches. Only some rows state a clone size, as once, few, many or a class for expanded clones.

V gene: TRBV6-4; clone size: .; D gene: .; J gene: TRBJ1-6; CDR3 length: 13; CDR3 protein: CASRKDRSSPLHF; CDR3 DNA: TGTGCCAGCAGAAAAGACCGTAGTTCACCCCTCCACTTT
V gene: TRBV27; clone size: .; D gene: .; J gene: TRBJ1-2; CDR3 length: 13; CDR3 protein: CASTNNRNYGYTF; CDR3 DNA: TGTGCCAGCACCAATAACAGAAACTATGGCTACACCTTC
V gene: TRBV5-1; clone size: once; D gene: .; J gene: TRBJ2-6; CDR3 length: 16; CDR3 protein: CASSLEGGEGANVLTF; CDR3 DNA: TGCGCCAGCAGCTTGGAAGGGGGAGAAGGGGCCAACGTCCTGACTTTC
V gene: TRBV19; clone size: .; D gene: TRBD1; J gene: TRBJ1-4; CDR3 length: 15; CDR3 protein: CASSISGTAGEKLFF; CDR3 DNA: TGTGCCAGTAGTATCTCGGGGACAGCAGGGGAAAAACTGTTTTTT
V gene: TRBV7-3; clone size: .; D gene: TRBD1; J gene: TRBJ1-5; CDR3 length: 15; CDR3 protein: CASSLDRGGNQPQHF; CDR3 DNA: TGTGCCAGCAGCTTGGACAGGGGTGGCAATCAGCCCCAGCATTTT
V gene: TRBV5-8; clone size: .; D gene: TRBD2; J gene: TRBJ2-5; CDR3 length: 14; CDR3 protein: CASRILAGRETQYF; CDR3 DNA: TGTGCCAGCAGAATACTAGCGGGAAGAGAGACCCAGTACTTC
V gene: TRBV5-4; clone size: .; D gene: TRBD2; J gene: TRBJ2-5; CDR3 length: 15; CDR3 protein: CASSLTGTSQETQYF; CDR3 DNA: TGTGCCAGCAGCCTCACCGGGACTAGCCAAGAGACCCAGTACTTC
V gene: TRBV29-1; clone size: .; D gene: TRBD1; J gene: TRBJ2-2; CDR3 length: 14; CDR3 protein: CSVYDRVVTGELFF; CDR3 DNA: TGCAGCGTTTATGACAGGGTCGTAACCGGGGAGCTGTTTTTT
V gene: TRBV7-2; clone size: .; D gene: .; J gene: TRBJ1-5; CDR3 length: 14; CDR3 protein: CASSLRRSDQPQHF; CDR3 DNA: TGTGCCAGCAGCTTACGCCGGTCAGATCAGCCCCAGCATTTT
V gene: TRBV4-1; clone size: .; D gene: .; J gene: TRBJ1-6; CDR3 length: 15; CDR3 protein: CASSQVEQGVSPLHF; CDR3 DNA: TGCGCCAGCAGCCAAGTCGAACAGGGTGTTTCACCCCTCCACTTT
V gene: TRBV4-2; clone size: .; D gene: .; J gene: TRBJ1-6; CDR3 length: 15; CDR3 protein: CASSQDSPLNSPLHF; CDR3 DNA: TGTGCCAGCAGCCAAGACAGTCCGTTGAATTCACCCCTCCACTTT
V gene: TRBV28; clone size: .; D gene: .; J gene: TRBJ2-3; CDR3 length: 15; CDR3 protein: CASSLPGRGTDTQYF; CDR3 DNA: TGTGCCAGCAGTTTACCCGGCAGAGGCACAGATACGCAGTATTTT
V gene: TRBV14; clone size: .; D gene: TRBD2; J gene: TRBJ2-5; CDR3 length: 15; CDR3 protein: CASSPQRGPSGTQYF; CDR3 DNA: TGTGCCAGCAGCCCCCAGCGGGGTCCTTCAGGGACCCAGTACTTC
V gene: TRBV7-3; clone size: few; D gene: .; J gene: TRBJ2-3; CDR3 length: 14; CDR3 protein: CASSLGGVTDTQYF; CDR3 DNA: TGTGCCAGCAGCTTGGGCGGGGTCACAGATACGCAGTATTTT
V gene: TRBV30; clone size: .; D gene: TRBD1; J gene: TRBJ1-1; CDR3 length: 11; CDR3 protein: CAWSSDRGQGF; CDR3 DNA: TGTGCCTGGAGTAGCGACCGAGGACAGGGTTTT
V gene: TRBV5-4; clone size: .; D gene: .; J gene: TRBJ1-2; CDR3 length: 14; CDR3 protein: CASSLVGKSYGYTF; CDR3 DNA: TGTGCCAGCAGCTTGGTAGGGAAAAGCTATGGCTACACCTTC
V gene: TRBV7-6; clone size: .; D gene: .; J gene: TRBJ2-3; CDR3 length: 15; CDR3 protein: CASSLEGGGPDTQYF; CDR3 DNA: TGTGCCAGCAGCTTAGAGGGGGGGGGACCAGATACGCAGTATTTT
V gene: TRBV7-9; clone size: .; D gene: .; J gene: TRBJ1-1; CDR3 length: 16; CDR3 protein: CASSLRQGERNTEAFF; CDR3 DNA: TGTGCCAGCAGCTTAAGGCAGGGAGAGCGGAACACTGAAGCTTTCTTT
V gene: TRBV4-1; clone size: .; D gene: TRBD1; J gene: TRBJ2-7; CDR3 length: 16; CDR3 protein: CASSQAPGQRGYEQYF; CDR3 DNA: TGCGCCAGCAGCCAGGCCCCGGGACAGCGAGGCTACGAGCAGTACTTC
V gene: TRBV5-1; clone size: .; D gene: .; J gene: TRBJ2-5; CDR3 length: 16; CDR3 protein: CASSITSEGAQETQYF; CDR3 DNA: TGCGCCAGCAGCATAACCTCTGAAGGGGCCCAAGAGACCCAGTACTTC
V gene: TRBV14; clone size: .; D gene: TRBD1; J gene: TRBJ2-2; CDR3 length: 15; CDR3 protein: CASSQAQGAGGELFF; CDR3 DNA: TGTGCCAGCAGCCAAGCTCAGGGGGCCGGCGGGGAGCTGTTTTTT
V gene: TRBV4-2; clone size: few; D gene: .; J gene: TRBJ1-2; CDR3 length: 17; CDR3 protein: CASSQDERTGTIYGYTF; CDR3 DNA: TGTGCCAGCAGCCAAGATGAGAGGACCGGGACGATCTATGGCTACACCTTC